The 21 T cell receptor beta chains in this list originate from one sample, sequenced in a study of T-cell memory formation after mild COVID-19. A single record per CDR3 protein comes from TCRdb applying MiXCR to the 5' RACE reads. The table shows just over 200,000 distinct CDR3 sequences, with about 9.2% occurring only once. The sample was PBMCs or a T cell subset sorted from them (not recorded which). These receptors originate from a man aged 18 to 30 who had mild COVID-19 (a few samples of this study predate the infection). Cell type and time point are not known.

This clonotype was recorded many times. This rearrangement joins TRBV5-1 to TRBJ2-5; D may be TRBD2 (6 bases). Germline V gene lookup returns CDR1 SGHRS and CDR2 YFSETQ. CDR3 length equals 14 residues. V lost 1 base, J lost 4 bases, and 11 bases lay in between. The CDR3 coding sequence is TGCGCCAGCAGCTTGACGGGGGACCGAGAGACCCAGTACTTC. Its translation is CASSLTGDRETQYF.

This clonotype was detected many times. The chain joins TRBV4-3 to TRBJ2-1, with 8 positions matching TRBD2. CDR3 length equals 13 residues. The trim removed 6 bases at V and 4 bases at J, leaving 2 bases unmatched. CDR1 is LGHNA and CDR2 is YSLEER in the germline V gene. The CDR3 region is CASRAGAYNEQFF. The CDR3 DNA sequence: TGCGCCAGCAGAGCGGGGGCGTACAATGAGCAGTTCTTC.

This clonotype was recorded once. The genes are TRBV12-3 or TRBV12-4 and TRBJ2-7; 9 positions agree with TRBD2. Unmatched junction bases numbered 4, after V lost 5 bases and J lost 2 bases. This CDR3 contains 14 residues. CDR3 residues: CASSNSGGPYEQYF. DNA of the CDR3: TGTGCCAGCAGTAATAGCGGGGGACCCTACGAGCAGTACTTC.

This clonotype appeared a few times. The CDR3 protein is CASSFGVTEAFF. In DNA, the CDR3 is TGTGCCAGCAGTTTTGGGGTAACCGAAGCTTTCTTT. The V gene is TRBV12-3 or TRBV12-4, the J gene TRBJ1-1; D remains unclear. V was shortened by 3 bases and J by 8 bases, with 10 bases between the two germline ends. The CDR3 has 12 residues.

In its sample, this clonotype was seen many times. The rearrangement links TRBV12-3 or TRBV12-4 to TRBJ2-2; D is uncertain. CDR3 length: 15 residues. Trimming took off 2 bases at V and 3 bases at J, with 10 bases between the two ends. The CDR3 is CASSLRSGYTGELFF. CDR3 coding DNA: TGTGCCAGCAGTTTAAGGTCCGGGTACACCGGGGAGCTGTTTTTT.

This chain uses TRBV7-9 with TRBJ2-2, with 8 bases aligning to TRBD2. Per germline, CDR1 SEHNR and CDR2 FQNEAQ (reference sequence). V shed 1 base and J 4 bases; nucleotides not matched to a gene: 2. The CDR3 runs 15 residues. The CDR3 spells CASSLGGGPTGELFF. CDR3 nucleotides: TGTGCCAGCAGCTTAGGCGGGGGGCCCACCGGGGAGCTGTTTTTT.

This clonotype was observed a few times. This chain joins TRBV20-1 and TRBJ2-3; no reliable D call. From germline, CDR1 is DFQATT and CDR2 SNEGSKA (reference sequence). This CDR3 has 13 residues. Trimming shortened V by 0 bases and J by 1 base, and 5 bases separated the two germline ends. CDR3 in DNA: TGCAGTGCTAGAGATCTAGGCACAGATACGCAGTATTTT. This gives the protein CSARDLGTDTQYF.

The CDR3 sequence: CASRPTGITTDTQYF. In nucleotides, the CDR3 is TGCGCCAGCAGGCCTACAGGGATTACCACAGATACGCAGTATTTT. The chain employs TRBV5-1 and TRBJ2-3, with D maybe TRBD1 (6 bases). V lost 5 bases and J lost 2, with 15 bases in between. This CDR3 region has 15 residues. CDR1 is SGHRS and CDR2 is YFSETQ in the germline V gene.

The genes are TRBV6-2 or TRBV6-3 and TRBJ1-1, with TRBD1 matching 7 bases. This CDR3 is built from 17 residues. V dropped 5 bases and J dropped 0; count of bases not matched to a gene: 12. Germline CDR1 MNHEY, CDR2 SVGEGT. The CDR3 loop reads CASSTPSDRPMNTEAFF. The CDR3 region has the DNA TGTGCCAGCAGTACTCCCTCGGACAGGCCTATGAACACTGAAGCTTTCTTT.

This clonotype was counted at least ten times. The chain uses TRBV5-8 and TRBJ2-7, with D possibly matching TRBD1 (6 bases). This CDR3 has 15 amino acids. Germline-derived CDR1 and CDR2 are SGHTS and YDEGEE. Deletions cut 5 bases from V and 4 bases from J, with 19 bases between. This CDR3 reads CASRPGVGALYEQYF. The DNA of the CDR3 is TGTGCCAGCAGACCAGGGGTCGGGGCTTTGTACGAGCAGTACTTC.

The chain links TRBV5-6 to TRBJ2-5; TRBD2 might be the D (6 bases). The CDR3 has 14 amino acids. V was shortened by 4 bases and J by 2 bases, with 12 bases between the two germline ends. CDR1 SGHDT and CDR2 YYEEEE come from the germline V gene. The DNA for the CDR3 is TGTGCCAGCAGCATAGTAGGGAGGCAAGAGACCCAGTACTTC. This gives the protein CASSIVGRQETQYF.

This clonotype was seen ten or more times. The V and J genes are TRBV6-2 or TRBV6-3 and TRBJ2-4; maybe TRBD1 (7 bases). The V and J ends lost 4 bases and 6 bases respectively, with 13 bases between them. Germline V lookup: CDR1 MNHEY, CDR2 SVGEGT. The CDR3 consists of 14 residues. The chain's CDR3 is CASSSGDSLNIQYF. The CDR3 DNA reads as TGTGCCAGCAGTTCGGGGGACAGTTTAAACATTCAGTACTTC.

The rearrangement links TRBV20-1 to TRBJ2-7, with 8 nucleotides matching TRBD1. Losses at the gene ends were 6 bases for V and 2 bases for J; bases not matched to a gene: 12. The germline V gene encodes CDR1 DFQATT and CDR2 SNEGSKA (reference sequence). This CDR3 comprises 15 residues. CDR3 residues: CSAQGAGGNPYEQYF. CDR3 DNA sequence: TGCAGTGCGCAGGGGGCCGGGGGTAACCCCTACGAGCAGTACTTC.

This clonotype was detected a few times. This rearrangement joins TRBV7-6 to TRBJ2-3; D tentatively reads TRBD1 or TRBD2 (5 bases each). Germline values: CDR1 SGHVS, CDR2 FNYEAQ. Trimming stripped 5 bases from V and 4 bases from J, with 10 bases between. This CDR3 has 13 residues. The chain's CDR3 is CASSGEGPDTQYF. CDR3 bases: TGTGCCAGCAGCGGAGAGGGGCCAGATACGCAGTATTTT.

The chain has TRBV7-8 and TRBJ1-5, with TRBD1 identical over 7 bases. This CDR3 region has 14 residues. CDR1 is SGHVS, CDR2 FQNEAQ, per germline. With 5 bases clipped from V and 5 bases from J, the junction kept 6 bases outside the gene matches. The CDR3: CASSQGTVYQPQHF. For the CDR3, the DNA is TGTGCCAGCAGCCAGGGGACAGTTTATCAGCCCCAGCATTTT.

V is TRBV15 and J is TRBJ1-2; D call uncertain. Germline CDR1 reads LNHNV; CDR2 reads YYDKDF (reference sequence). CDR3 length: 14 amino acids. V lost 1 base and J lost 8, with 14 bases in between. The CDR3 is CATSRARRKEGYTF. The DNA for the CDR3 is TGTGCCACCAGCAGAGCTCGGAGGAAGGAGGGCTACACCTTC.

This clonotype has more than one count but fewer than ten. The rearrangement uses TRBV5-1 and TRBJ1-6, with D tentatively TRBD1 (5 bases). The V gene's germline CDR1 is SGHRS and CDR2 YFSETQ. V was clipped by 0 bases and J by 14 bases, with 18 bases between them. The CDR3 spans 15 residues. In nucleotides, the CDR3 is TGCGCCAGCAGCTTGGGTGGCAGGGCAATTCAGGCCCTCCACTTT. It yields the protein CASSLGGRAIQALHF.

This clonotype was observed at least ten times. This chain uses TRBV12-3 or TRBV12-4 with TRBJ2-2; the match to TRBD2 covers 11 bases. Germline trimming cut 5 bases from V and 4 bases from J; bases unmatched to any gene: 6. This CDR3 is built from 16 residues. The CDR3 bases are TGTGCCAGCAGTATGGCACTAGCGGGGGTCACCGGGGAGCTGTTTTTT. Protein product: CASSMALAGVTGELFF.

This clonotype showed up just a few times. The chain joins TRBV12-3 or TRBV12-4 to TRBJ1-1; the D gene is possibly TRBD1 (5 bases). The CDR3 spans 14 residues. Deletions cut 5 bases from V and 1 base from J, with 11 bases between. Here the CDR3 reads CASSPGVSNTEAFF. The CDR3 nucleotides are TGTGCCAGCAGTCCGGGGGTCTCGAACACTGAAGCTTTCTTT.

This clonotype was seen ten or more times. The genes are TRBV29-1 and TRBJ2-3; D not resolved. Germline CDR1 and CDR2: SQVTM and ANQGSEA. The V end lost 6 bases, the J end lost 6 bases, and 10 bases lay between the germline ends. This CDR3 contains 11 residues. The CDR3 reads CSVARSDTQYF. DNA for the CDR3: TGCAGCGTCGCCCGGTCGGATACGCAGTATTTT.

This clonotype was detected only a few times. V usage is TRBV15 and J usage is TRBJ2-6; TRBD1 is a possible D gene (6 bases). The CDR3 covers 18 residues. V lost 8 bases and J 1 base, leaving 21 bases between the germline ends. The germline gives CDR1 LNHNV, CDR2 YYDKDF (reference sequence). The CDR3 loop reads CATAPSQGIASGANVLTF. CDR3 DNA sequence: TGTGCCACCGCCCCAAGCCAGGGGATTGCTTCTGGGGCCAACGTCCTGACTTTC.